Below are 12 T cell receptor beta chains sequenced from a single sample in a study of a mutant IDH1 vaccine in newly diagnosed glioma (dated by TCRdb to about 2021). Library construction relied on the immunoSEQ multiplex PCR assay. TCRdb mirrors the immuneACCESS table, restricted to in-frame sequences. Some clones are absent from its copies; in checked studies, under half trace to an unresolved V gene, and the reason for the others is unknown. The sample table records over 50,000 clones; about three quarters of these occur just once. The ten largest clones add up to less than 5% of the sample. Their cognate antigens are unknown. Per the publication, the time point label means: week 47, end of study. Each vaccine dose, consisting of 300 ug of a 20-mer mutant IDH1 peptide in Montanide, was administered subcutaneously with topical imiquimod. This sample comprised PBMCs, obtained from a glioma patient whose treatment included an IDH1 peptide vaccine. The receptors here all came from a middle-aged woman with glioma. Some clones in this sample may be carry-over from other donors' samples.

This chain connects TRBV10-3 to TRBJ1-6, with a weak D call TRBD1 (5 bases). Trimming removed 4 bases from V and 6 bases from J, with 10 bases in between. Germline-derived CDR1 and CDR2 are ENHRY and SYGVKD. This CDR3 comprises 14 residues. In DNA, the CDR3 is TGTGCCATCAGTGGAGGGGCGGGTAATTCACCCCTCCACTTT. Translated: CAISGGAGNSPLHF.

This chain links TRBV12-5 with TRBJ2-2, with TRBD1 matching 10 bases. Trimming at V came to 4 bases and at J to 9 bases, leaving 8 bases not matched to a gene. The germline CDR1 and CDR2 sequences are LGHNT and FRNRAP. There are 15 residues in the CDR3. The CDR3: CASGSGQGSAWELFF. In DNA form, the CDR3 reads TGTGCTAGTGGTTCGGGACAGGGGAGTGCCTGGGAGCTGTTTTTT.

J is TRBJ2-5 and V is TRBV7-3; 10 bases fit TRBD1. The germline V gene has CDR1 SGHTA and CDR2 FQGTGA. The V gene end was trimmed by 5 bases and the J gene end by 5 bases; junction bases not matched to a gene: 2. The CDR3 spans 13 residues. CDR3: CASSAGQGETQYF. The DNA for the CDR3 is TGTGCCAGCAGCGCGGGACAGGGGGAGACCCAGTACTTC.

This clone has a handful of counts. The chain couples TRBV13 to TRBJ1-2, with 7 bases aligning to TRBD1. With 3 bases clipped from V and 0 bases from J, the junction kept 7 bases outside the gene matches. CDR3 size: 16 residues. Per the germline V gene, CDR1 is PRHDT and CDR2 is FYEKMQ (reference sequence). The chain's CDR3 is CASSLTPGTANYGYTF. The CDR3 DNA follows: TGTGCCAGCAGCTTGACCCCCGGGACAGCTAACTATGGCTACACCTTC.

The V and J genes are TRBV7-2 and TRBJ1-2; possibly TRBD1 for D (5 bases). Trimming stripped 1 base from V and 2 bases from J, with 11 bases between. Germline lookup yields CDR1 SGHTA and CDR2 FQGNSA. The CDR3 totals 15 residues. The CDR3 DNA sequence: TGTGCCAGCAGCTTAGATAATCAGGGCAACTATGGCTACACCTTC. Translation: CASSLDNQGNYGYTF.

The J gene is TRBJ1-2, the V gene TRBV27; D gene unclear. Trimming took 4 bases from V and 2 from J, leaving 8 bases between them. Per the germline V gene, CDR1 is MNHEY and CDR2 is SMNVEV (reference sequence). The CDR3 sequence is 13 residues long. The CDR3 DNA is TGTGCCAGCAGTTCCCGGGAAAACTATGGCTACACCTTC. Its protein is CASSSRENYGYTF.

V usage is TRBV27 and J usage is TRBJ1-6, with unresolved D. The CDR3 sequence is 12 residues long. Trimming shortened V by 1 base and J by 9 bases, and 4 bases separated the two germline ends. Germline V lookup: CDR1 MNHEY, CDR2 SMNVEV (reference sequence). The CDR3 protein is CASSLYGSPLHF. The CDR3 DNA reads as TGTGCCAGCAGTTTATATGGTTCACCCCTCCACTTT.

This rearrangement joins TRBV6-6 to TRBJ1-2; D remains ambiguous. Germline CDR1 reads MNHNY; CDR2 reads SVGAGI (reference sequence). The CDR3 has 15 residues. V shed 0 bases and J shed 1 base, with 9 bases lying between them. The CDR3 spells CASSYSKGVNYGYTF. The CDR3 DNA sequence: TGTGCCAGCAGTTACTCGAAAGGAGTTAACTATGGCTACACCTTC.

This clone was observed a few times. This chain joins TRBV27 and TRBJ1-1; D possibly corresponds to TRBD1 (5 bases). The germline V and J ends were trimmed by 8 bases and 6 bases, with 13 bases remaining between them. The length of the CDR3 is 12 residues. Looked up from germline, CDR1 is MNHEY and CDR2 is SMNVEV (reference sequence). For the CDR3, the DNA is TGTGCCAGCCTCAGGGCCTCATCTGAAGCTTTCTTT. Translation: CASLRASSEAFF.

This chain joins TRBV19 and TRBJ1-3; unclear D gene. Germline CDR1 and CDR2: LNHDA and SQIVND (reference sequence). The V and J ends lost 3 bases and 0 bases respectively, with 12 bases between them. CDR3 size: 16 residues. CDR3 bases: TGTGCCAGTAGTATTCCGGCCAGAGCCTCTGGAAACACCATATATTTT. Amino acid sequence: CASSIPARASGNTIYF.

CDR3 sequence reads: CASSPSNYGYTF. CDR3 coding DNA: TGTGCCAGCAGCCCATCTAACTATGGCTACACCTTC. This chain uses TRBV7-8 with TRBJ1-2; D is uncertain. The V end was cut by 5 bases, the J end by 0 bases, with 4 bases between. From germline, CDR1 is SGHVS and CDR2 FQNEAQ. The CDR3 has 12 amino acids. Full variable domain (remainder filled in from reference TRBV7-8 and TRBJ1-2): GAGVSQSPRYKVAKRGQDVALRCDPISGHVSLFWYQQALGQGPEFLTYFQNEAQLDKSGLPSDRFFAERPEGSVSTLKIQRTQQEDSAVYLCASSPSNYGYTFGSGTRLTVV.

The chain recombines TRBV5-5 with TRBJ2-5; 9 bases align to TRBD1. This CDR3 has 15 residues. Germline lookup yields CDR1 SGHKS and CDR2 YYEKEE (reference sequence). The V gene end was trimmed by 2 bases and the J gene end by 5 bases; junction bases not matched to a gene: 7. The CDR3 sequence: CASSLTGGDLETQYF. As DNA, the CDR3 is TGTGCCAGCAGCTTAACAGGGGGCGATTTGGAGACCCAGTACTTC.